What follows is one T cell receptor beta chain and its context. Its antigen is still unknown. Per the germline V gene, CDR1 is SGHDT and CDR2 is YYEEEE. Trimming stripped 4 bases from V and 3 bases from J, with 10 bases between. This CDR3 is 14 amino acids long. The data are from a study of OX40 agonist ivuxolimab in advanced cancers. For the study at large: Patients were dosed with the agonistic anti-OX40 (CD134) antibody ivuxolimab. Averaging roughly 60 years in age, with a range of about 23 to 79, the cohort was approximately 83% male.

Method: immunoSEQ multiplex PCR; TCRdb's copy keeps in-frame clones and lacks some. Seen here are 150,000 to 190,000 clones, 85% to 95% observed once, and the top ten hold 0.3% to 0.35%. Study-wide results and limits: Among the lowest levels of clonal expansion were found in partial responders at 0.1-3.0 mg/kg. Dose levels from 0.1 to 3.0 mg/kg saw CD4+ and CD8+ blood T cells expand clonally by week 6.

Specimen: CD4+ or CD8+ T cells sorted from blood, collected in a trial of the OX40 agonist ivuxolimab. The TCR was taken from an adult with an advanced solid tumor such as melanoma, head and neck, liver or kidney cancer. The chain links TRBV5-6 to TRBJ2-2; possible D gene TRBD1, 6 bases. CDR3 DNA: TGTGCCAGCAGCGGAACAGGGTACACCGGGGAGCTGTTTTTT. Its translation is CASSGTGYTGELFF.